This T cell receptor beta chain was identified in a study of shared clonotypes between healthy human individuals. Naive CD8 cells comprised CD45RO-negative, CCR7-positively selected cells, excluding terminally differentiated effector memory CD45RA+ cells. Healthy adults negative for HIV, lacking recent acute infections or vaccinations, served as donors. General study findings and limits: Few donors restricted represented genetic and exposure-history diversity. Depth of sequencing was expected to influence donor clonotype sharing.

Produced via immunoSEQ multiplex PCR; TCRdb's table is partial and in-frame only. The profile shows about 800,000 clones, approximately 97% of them singletons. Turning to this clone: Its antigen remains unidentified. In the same sample, other DNA sequences code for this CDR3.

The sequence came from a man in his thirties or forties in good health. The material sequenced was naive CD8+ T cells sorted from blood.

CDR3 coding DNA: TGTGCCAGCAGTCTCGGACAGGGTGATCAGCCCCAGCATTTT. Its translation is CASSLGQGDQPQHF. This sequence joins TRBV28 and TRBJ1-5; 8 bases are a match to TRBD1. J gave up 5 bases and V 5 bases, and 5 bases lay outside the gene matches. The CDR3 consists of 14 residues. Germline V lookup: CDR1 MDHEN, CDR2 SYDVKM.